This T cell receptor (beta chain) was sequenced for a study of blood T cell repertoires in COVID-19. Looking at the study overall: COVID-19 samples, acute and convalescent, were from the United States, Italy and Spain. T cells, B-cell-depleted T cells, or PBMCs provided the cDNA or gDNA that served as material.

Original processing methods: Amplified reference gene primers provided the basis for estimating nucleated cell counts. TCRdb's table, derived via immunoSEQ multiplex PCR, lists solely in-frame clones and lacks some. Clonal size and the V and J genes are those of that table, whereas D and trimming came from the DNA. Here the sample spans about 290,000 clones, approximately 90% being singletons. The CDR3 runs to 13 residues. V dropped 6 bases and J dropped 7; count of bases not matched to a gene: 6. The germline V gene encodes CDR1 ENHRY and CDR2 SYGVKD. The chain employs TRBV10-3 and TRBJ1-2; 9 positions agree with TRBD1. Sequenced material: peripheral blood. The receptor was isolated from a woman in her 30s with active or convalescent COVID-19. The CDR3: CAIRAGQGSGYTF. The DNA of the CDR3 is TGTGCCATCAGAGCGGGACAGGGATCTGGCTACACCTTC.